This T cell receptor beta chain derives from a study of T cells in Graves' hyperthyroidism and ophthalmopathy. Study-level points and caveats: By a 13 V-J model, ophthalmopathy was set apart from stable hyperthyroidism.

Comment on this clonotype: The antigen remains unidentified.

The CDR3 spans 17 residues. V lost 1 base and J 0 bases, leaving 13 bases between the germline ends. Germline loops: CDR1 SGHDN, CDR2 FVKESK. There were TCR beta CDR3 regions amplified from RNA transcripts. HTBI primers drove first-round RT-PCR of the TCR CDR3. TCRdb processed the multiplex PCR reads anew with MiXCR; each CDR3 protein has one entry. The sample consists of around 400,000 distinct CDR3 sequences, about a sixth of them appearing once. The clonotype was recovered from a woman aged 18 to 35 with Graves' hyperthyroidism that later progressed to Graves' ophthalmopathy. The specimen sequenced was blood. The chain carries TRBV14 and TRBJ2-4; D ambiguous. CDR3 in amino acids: CASSQVINLRAKNIQYF. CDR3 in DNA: TGTGCCAGCAGCCAAGTAATAAACTTAAGAGCCAAAAACATTCAGTACTTC.